These T cell receptor beta chains were read from a single sample in a study of CD8 T cells in Susac syndrome. TCRdb reprocessed the immunoSEQ multiplex PCR reads via MiXCR and lists one record per CDR3 protein. The table includes 250,000 to 300,000 distinct CDR3 sequences, 70% to 90% detected once. The sample consisted of CD8+ T cells from PBMCs. All receptors derive from a human donor with multiple sclerosis. CDR3s include the opening cysteine and the closing phenylalanine or tryptophan. A D gene is named only where the DNA matches it firmly. Clone size is not always given. Where it is, it says once, few, many or a class for expanded clones.

NA,TRBD2,15,TRBV20-1,TRBJ2-4,TGCAGTGCTAGAGATCTTGCGGGAGGGCCGAACATTCAGTACTTC,CSARDLAGGPNIQYF
NA,TRBD2,16,TRBV12-3/TRBV12-4,TRBJ2-1,TGTGCCAGCAGTTTACGGGCTAGCGGATTTTACAATGAGCAGTTCTTC,CASSLRASGFYNEQFF
few,NA,12,TRBV6-1,TRBJ2-1,TGTGCCAGCGGCATGTGGTACAATGAGCAGTTCTTC,CASGMWYNEQFF
once,NA,12,TRBV7-9,TRBJ2-3,TGTGCCAGCCGACAGGGCACAGATACGCAGTATTTT,CASRQGTDTQYF
NA,TRBD1,15,TRBV5-5,TRBJ2-7,TGTGCCAGCAGCTTGGGCGGACAGGGGCCCTACGAGCAGTACTTC,CASSLGGQGPYEQYF
once,TRBD2,18,TRBV5-1,TRBJ2-5,TGCGCCAGCAGCTTGGGCGGGGGGTCATGGGGCAGACAAGAGACCCAGTACTTC,CASSLGGGSWGRQETQYF
NA,NA,16,TRBV4-1,TRBJ2-1,TGCGCCAGCAGCCAAGGAGGTGAGGGAGCGTGGAATGAGCAGTTCTTC,CASSQGGEGAWNEQFF
NA,NA,14,TRBV4-1,TRBJ1-6,TGCGCCAGCAGCCCTCGACAGCGGAATTCACCCCTCCACTTT,CASSPRQRNSPLHF
NA,NA,10,TRBV2,TRBJ2-2,TGTGCCAGTAGGGCCGGGGAGCTGTTTTTT,CASRAGELFF
once,NA,14,TRBV27,TRBJ2-3,TGTGCCAGCAGTTTAGCCAGAGACACAGATACGCAGTATTTT,CASSLARDTDTQYF
NA,NA,16,TRBV7-9,TRBJ1-5,TGTGCCAGCAGCTTAGGGGGGGAAAAAAGCAATCAGCCCCAGCATTTT,CASSLGGEKSNQPQHF
NA,TRBD1,13,TRBV11-2,TRBJ1-5,TGTGCCAGCAGAGGGGGCGCCGGTCAGCCCCAGCATTTT,CASRGGAGQPQHF
NA,NA,13,TRBV11-2,TRBJ2-7,TGTGCCAGCAGCTGGCCCGGGTCTTACGAGCAGTACTTC,CASSWPGSYEQYF
NA,NA,20,TRBV28,TRBJ2-4,TGTGCCAGCAGTTCCGGCCTGACAGAGAAATCCCGTACGGCCAAAAACATTCAGTACTTC,CASSSGLTEKSRTAKNIQYF
once,NA,13,TRBV29-1,TRBJ1-1,TGCAGCGTTGCGGGGCCCTGGGACACTGAAGCTTTCTTT,CSVAGPWDTEAFF
NA,TRBD2,17,TRBV5-6,TRBJ2-5,TGTGCCAGCAGCTTGGTGGGACTAGCGGGATTTGAAGAGACCCAGTACTTC,CASSLVGLAGFEETQYF
few,NA,12,TRBV6-1,TRBJ2-7,TGTGCCAGCAGTTCCCGACTATACGAGCAGTACTTC,CASSSRLYEQYF
NA,NA,16,TRBV9,TRBJ2-3,TGTGCCAGCGCGCTGGGTTCCGGGGGCAGAACAGATACGCAGTATTTT,CASALGSGGRTDTQYF
NA,NA,14,TRBV10-3,TRBJ2-2,TGTGCCATCAGTGGTACAGGAAACACCGGGGAGCTGTTTTTT,CAISGTGNTGELFF
NA,TRBD2,16,TRBV18,TRBJ2-7,TGTGCCAGCTCACCCCCGGGACTAGCGGGAATTGGAGAGCAGTACTTC,CASSPPGLAGIGEQYF
NA,TRBD2,15,TRBV7-9,TRBJ2-7,TGTGCCAGCAGCTTGACCGGGACTACCGACTATGAGCAGTACTTC,CASSLTGTTDYEQYF
NA,TRBD2,15,TRBV9,TRBJ2-7,TGTGCCAGCAGCGCCGGACTAGCGGGAACCTACGAGCAGTACTTC,CASSAGLAGTYEQYF
NA,NA,19,TRBV28,TRBJ2-5,TGTGCCAGCAGTCCCACACCCAGTGACTTCCCACTGGGGCAAGAGACCCAGTACTTC,CASSPTPSDFPLGQETQYF
NA,NA,16,TRBV7-2,TRBJ2-4,TGTGCCAGCAGCTTAGCCAGTTACCTAGCCAAAAACATTCAGTACTTC,CASSLASYLAKNIQYF
NA,TRBD2,16,TRBV6-1,TRBJ2-1,TGTGCCAGCACAACTAGCGGGCCACCCTCCTACAATGAGCAGTTCTTC,CASTTSGPPSYNEQFF
NA,NA,16,TRBV5-5,TRBJ2-1,TGTGCCAGCAGCCCGCAGACAGTCCCATACTACAATGAGCAGTTCTTC,CASSPQTVPYYNEQFF
NA,NA,14,TRBV19,TRBJ2-1,TGTGCCAGTAGTATAGTTCACCTCTACAATGAGCAGTTCTTC,CASSIVHLYNEQFF
NA,NA,16,TRBV6-1,TRBJ1-6,TGTGCCAGCAGCCCCCACGGACAGATTCTTAGTGCACCCCTCCACTTT,CASSPHGQILSAPLHF
NA,NA,14,TRBV10-2,TRBJ1-1,TGCGCCAGCAGTGAGCCGATCGGAAACACTGAAGCTTTCTTT,CASSEPIGNTEAFF
NA,NA,11,TRBV5-1,TRBJ2-7,TGCGCCAGCAGGGGCGCCTACGAGCAGTACTTC,CASRGAYEQYF
NA,NA,14,TRBV29-1,TRBJ2-3,TGCAGCGTTGAGGAGTGGCAGGCCGAGGATACGCAGTATTTT,CSVEEWQAEDTQYF
NA,TRBD2,16,TRBV4-2,TRBJ2-7,TGTGCCAGCAGCCAAGAAGGGCTAGCGGAGAGCTACGAGCAGTACTTC,CASSQEGLAESYEQYF
NA,TRBD2,16,TRBV11-2,TRBJ2-1,TGTGCCAGCAGCTGGGGGAGGGTACTATCCTACAATGAGCAGTTCTTC,CASSWGRVLSYNEQFF
NA,TRBD2,15,TRBV29-1,TRBJ2-1,TGCAGCGTTGAACTCGGGGTAGGTCGCGGGAGGAGGGAGTTCTTC,CSVELGVGRGRREFF
NA,NA,15,TRBV7-7,TRBJ2-3,TGTGCTAGCAGCCCCACCTTAGCGGTCACAGATACGCAGTATTTT,CASSPTLAVTDTQYF
once,NA,14,TRBV7-8,TRBJ2-1,TGTGCCAGCAGCTTAGTCGGCCAGCCCGATGAGCAGTTCTTC,CASSLVGQPDEQFF